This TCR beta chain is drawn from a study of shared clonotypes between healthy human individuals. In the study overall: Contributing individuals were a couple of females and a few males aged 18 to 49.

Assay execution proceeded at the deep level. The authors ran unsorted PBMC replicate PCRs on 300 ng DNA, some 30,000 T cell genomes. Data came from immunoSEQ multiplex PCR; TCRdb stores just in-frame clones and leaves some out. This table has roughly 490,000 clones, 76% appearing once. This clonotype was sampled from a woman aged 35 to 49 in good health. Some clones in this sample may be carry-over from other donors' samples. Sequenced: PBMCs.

CDR3 coding DNA: TGTGCCAGCAGCAAAAATCTTAGGACTAGCGGACAAGAGACCCAGTACTTC. Translated, it gives CASSKNLRTSGQETQYF. The J gene is TRBJ2-5, the V gene TRBV21-1; the table gives TRBD2 as D, unverified against the DNA. TRBV21-1 is a pseudogene locus. The CDR3 loop spans 17 amino acids.